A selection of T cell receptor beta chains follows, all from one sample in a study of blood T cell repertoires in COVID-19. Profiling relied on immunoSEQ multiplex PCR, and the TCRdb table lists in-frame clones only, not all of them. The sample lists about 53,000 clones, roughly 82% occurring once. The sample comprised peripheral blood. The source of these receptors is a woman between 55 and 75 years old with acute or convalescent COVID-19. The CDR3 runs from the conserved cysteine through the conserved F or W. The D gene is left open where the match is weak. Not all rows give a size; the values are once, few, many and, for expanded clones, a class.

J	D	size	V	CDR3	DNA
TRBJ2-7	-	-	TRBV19	CASSPTRRGVGEQYF	TGTGCCAGTAGTCCCACTCGCAGGGGCGTGGGTGAGCAGTACTTC
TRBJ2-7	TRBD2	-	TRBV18	CASSPPYGRASEQYF	TGTGCCAGCTCACCACCGTATGGGAGGGCCTCCGAGCAGTACTTC
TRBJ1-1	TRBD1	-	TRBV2	CASRTGQGAVSTEAFF	TGTGCCAGCAGGACAGGACAGGGGGCAGTAAGCACTGAAGCTTTCTTT
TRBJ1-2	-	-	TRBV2	CASTIQGRGLYGYTF	TGTGCCAGCACCATACAGGGAAGAGGGCTCTATGGCTACACCTTC
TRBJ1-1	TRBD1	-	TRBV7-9	CASSFWSFAQGDTEAFF	TGTGCCAGCAGCTTTTGGTCTTTCGCTCAGGGGGACACTGAAGCTTTCTTT
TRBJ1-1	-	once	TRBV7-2	CASSLSTGMNTEAFF	TGTGCCAGCAGCCTTTCAACAGGGATGAACACTGAAGCTTTCTTT
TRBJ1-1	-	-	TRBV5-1	CASSDLRGANTEAFF	TGCGCCAGCAGTGACCTCAGGGGCGCGAACACTGAAGCTTTCTTT
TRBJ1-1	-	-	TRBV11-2	CASSSTGQTVTEAFF	TGTGCCAGCAGCTCGACCGGACAGACAGTCACTGAAGCTTTCTTT
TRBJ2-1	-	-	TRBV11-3	CASSLGRSGNEQFF	TGTGCCAGCAGCTTAGGACGGAGCGGCAATGAGCAGTTCTTC
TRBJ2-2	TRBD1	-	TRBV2	CASSVDRGDTGELFF	TGTGCCAGCAGTGTAGACAGGGGCGACACCGGGGAGCTGTTTTTT
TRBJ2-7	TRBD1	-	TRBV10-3	CAISGRGTGGYEQYF	TGTGCCATCAGTGGGCGCGGGACAGGGGGCTACGAGCAGTACTTC
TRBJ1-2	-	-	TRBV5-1	CASSPGGGYTF	TGCGCCAGCAGCCCGGGAGGAGGCTACACCTTC
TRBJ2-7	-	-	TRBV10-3	CASQERREQYF	TGTGCCAGCCAGGAGCGGAGGGAGCAGTACTTC
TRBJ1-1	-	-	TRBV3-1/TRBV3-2	CASSQVSGLNYEAFF	TGTGCCAGCAGCCAAGTTTCGGGACTAAACTACGAAGCTTTCTTT
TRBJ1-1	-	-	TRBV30	CAWSGGPNTEAFF	TGTGCCTGGAGTGGGGGCCCCAACACTGAAGCTTTCTTT
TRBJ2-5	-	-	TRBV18	CASSPDALRGETQYF	TGTGCCAGCTCACCCGACGCTCTCAGGGGAGAGACCCAGTACTTC
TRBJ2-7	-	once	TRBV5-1	CASSLVIGTRTYEQYF	TGCGCCAGCAGCTTGGTTATAGGGACACGTACTTACGAGCAGTACTTC
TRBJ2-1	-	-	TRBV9	CASSVGNRRSYNEQFF	TGTGCCAGCAGCGTAGGGAACAGGCGCTCCTACAATGAGCAGTTCTTC
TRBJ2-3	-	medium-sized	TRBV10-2	CASSESHTDTQYF	TGCGCCAGCAGTGAGTCTCATACAGATACGCAGTATTTT